This T cell receptor (beta chain) came from a study of blood T cell repertoires in COVID-19. Study-wide background: Both acute and convalescent COVID-19 samples were obtained from the United States, Italy and Spain. From T cells, B-cell-depleted T cells, or PBMCs came the material, which was cDNA or gDNA.

Under the authors' procedure: From reference gene primer amplification, estimates of nucleated cell counts were derived. The repertoire was sequenced with immunoSEQ multiplex PCR; TCRdb's copy has only in-frame clones and lacks some. That table is the source of V, J and clone size, and D and trimming were worked out from the DNA. The sample yields nearly 300,000 clones, roughly 88% seen once. This CDR3 comprises 12 residues. Germline CDR1 is SNHLY and CDR2 is FYNNEI. The V and J ends lost 8 bases and 8 bases respectively, with 15 bases between them. J is TRBJ1-2 and V is TRBV2; no clear D. The specimen was peripheral blood. The source is a woman aged 25 to 45 who had recovered from COVID-19. CDR3 sequence reads: CASQEGRRGYTF. CDR3 DNA sequence: TGTGCCAGCCAAGAGGGCAGGCGAGGCTACACCTTC.